A single T cell receptor (beta chain) is shown here with its context. There is no known antigen for this receptor. No per-base quality is available; no much larger clone lies one base away. V is clipped by 7 bases and J by 5 bases, and the sequence between their germline boundaries is 11 bases long. Via the germline V gene, CDR1 is MDHEN and CDR2 SYDVKM. The CDR3 starts with the cysteine, ends with the phenylalanine, and has 13 residues. Only CDR3 DNA is held: 39 bases, read in frame from base 1. A second Seattle source provided samples from volunteer blood donors who had recovered from COVID-19. Whole blood was collected in K2EDTA tubes by collaborating institutions according to the institutions' own protocols. For TCRbeta analysis, collaborators shipped samples in one of three forms: frozen whole blood, isolated PBMCs, or DNA extracted from either of those sample types. This sample was included in a study of blood T cell repertoires in COVID-19 (dated by TCRdb to 2018 to 2020). A note on the overall study: Samples from collaborators originated in the United States, Italy and Spain and spanned both the acute and convalescent phases of COVID-19. Samples came from the ongoing ImmuneRACE study (first 160 participants) plus 1,254 subjects from 6 global collaborators. A freely available public database, intended as a resource for researchers studying the immune response to SARS-CoV-2, is where the repertoires were released. HLA class I and class II types, where available, came from metadata supplied by the sample provider rather than from assay-based typing. Subjects who had been exposed to COVID-19, were actively infected with it, or had recovered from it provided the deeply sampled blood TCRbeta repertoires that made up the dataset. A de-identified subject ID, COVID-19 status, age in years and sex were almost always included in the sample metadata. The material from the prospective study consisted of cDNA or gDNA derived from T cells, B-cell-depleted T cells, or PBMCs. General findings and caveats noted by the study authors: The amount of clinical and demographic metadata varied by source and participant and was provided uncurated.

The immunoSEQ Assay, a bias-controlled multiplex PCR, was used to amplify TCRbeta CDR3 regions from genomic DNA. The authors' analysis ran thus. The number of nucleated cells in each sample was estimated from the amplification of reference gene primers within the assay. To quantify the absolute abundance of each unique TCRbeta CDR3 rearrangement, sequence reads were collapsed and filtered. Productive Simpson clonality was computed per sample as the square root of Simpson's diversity index over productive rearrangements. Here the immuneACCESS table is served through TCRdb, limited to in-frame sequences with V and J called. Missing clones are a known gap in these copies; in checked studies unresolved V genes cover under half, and the rest lacks a known reason. The V and J calls and clone size were taken over from that table, and D and trimming were inferred from the DNA. In all, the sample holds about 130,000 clones, and around 85% of those were seen once. The ten largest clones add up to about 18% of the sample.

Sequencing used peripheral blood. Rearrangement joined TRBV28 to TRBJ2-2, with no confident D gene call. The receptor comes from a woman in her forties or fifties who had recovered from COVID-19. CDR3 protein: CASTTVLTGELFF. The nucleotides read TGTGCCAGCACCACGGTCCTGACCGGGGAGCTGTTTTTT.